A selection of T cell receptor beta chains follows, all from one sample in a study of neurological immune-mediated disorders. TCRdb re-called the 5' RACE reads through MiXCR, storing one row per CDR3 protein. The table includes roughly 76,000 distinct CDR3 sequences, 14% detected once. The sample taken for sequencing was PBMCs. The receptors were sampled from a woman in her fifties or sixties in good health. Both conserved end residues are part of each CDR3. The order of the fields is clone size, V gene, J gene, D gene, CDR3 protein, CDR3 DNA. D genes are given only for firm matches. The size of a clone is reported for some rows only, either as once, few or many, or as a class for expanded clones.

>-|TRBV20-1|TRBJ2-2|TRBD1
CSASRDRFTGELFF
TGCAGTGCTAGCCGGGACAGATTCACCGGGGAGCTGTTTTTT
>many|TRBV6-5|TRBJ2-7|-
CASSYRQTHSYEQYF
TGTGCCAGCAGTTATAGACAGACCCACTCCTACGAGCAGTACTTC
>-|TRBV20-1|TRBJ2-1|-
CSASPVNEQFF
TGCAGTGCTAGTCCGGTCAATGAGCAGTTCTTC
>-|TRBV7-6|TRBJ2-3|-
CANSLEDSIGDAQYF
TGTGCCAACAGCTTAGAGGATAGCATCGGAGATGCGCAGTATTTT
>few|TRBV5-1|TRBJ2-2|TRBD2
CASSLTSGPTGELFF
TGCGCCAGCAGCTTGACTAGCGGCCCTACCGGGGAGCTGTTTTTT
>many|TRBV5-1|TRBJ2-1|-
CASSLEGVLRYEQFF
TGCGCCAGCAGCTTGGAAGGGGTGCTGCGATATGAGCAGTTCTTC
>few|TRBV11-2|TRBJ2-7|-
CASSKKIRQDLTYEQYF
TGTGCCAGCAGCAAAAAGATTCGACAGGACCTTACCTACGAGCAGTACTTC
>many|TRBV5-1|TRBJ1-1|-
CASSLDEGRYTEAFF
TGCGCCAGCAGCTTGGATGAGGGGCGGTACACTGAAGCTTTCTTT
>many|TRBV12-3/TRBV12-4|TRBJ2-1|TRBD2
CASRERGLAAHNEQFF
TGTGCCAGCAGGGAACGGGGACTAGCGGCTCACAATGAGCAGTTCTTC
>few|TRBV5-4|TRBJ2-1|-
CASSAAWGRERQGEFF
TGTGCCAGCAGCGCCGCCTGGGGCAGGGAAAGACAAGGGGAGTTCTTC
>many|TRBV5-1|TRBJ1-1|-
CASSLDPGSVTEAFF
TGCGCCAGCAGCTTGGACCCGGGAAGTGTAACTGAAGCTTTCTTT
>many|TRBV5-1|TRBJ2-5|-
CASAGQRIQETQYF
TGCGCCAGCGCCGGACAGAGGATCCAAGAGACCCAGTACTTC
>-|TRBV5-1|TRBJ2-3|-
CASSPAGPQARDTQYF
TGCGCCAGCAGCCCCGCCGGGCCTCAGGCGAGAGATACGCAGTATTTT
>-|TRBV6-5|TRBJ1-3|TRBD1
CASSRDRGSLGNTIYF
TGTGCCAGCAGTAGAGACAGGGGGAGTTTGGGAAACACCATATATTTT
>many|TRBV5-1|TRBJ2-1|-
CASSLPQSLGNEQFF
TGCGCCAGCAGCTTGCCCCAGTCTTTGGGGAATGAGCAGTTCTTC
>-|TRBV20-1|TRBJ1-5|-
CSAMTGSRNQPQHF
TGCAGTGCAATGACAGGATCTCGCAATCAGCCCCAGCATTTT
>few|TRBV5-1|TRBJ2-1|-
CASSLTPTQGDNEQFF
TGCGCCAGCAGCTTGACACCCACCCAAGGGGACAATGAGCAGTTCTTC
>many|TRBV10-3|TRBJ1-1|TRBD1
CAISQQGVGTEAFF
TGTGCCATCAGTCAACAGGGGGTCGGCACTGAAGCTTTCTTT
>many|TRBV12-3/TRBV12-4|TRBJ1-2|-
CASSPHATGNGGYTF
TGTGCCAGCAGTCCACACGCGACAGGCAATGGGGGCTACACCTTC
>-|TRBV5-5|TRBJ2-5|TRBD1
CASSSRTGQAETQYF
TGTGCCAGCAGCAGTCGGACAGGTCAAGCGGAGACCCAGTACTTC
>many|TRBV5-1|TRBJ2-1|-
CASSLGVDSQWAEQFF
TGCGCCAGCAGTCTGGGGGTCGACAGTCAGTGGGCTGAGCAGTTCTTC
>many|TRBV15|TRBJ1-6|-
CATSQAYNSPLHF
TGTGCCACCAGTCAGGCCTATAATTCACCCCTCCACTTT
>-|TRBV6-2/TRBV6-3|TRBJ1-1|TRBD1
CASSGQGYTEAFF
TGTGCCAGCAGTGGACAGGGCTACACTGAAGCTTTCTTT
>many|TRBV13|TRBJ2-3|TRBD1
CASSPQGAKLAQYF
TGTGCCAGCAGCCCGCAGGGGGCAAAGCTTGCGCAGTATTTT
>many|TRBV20-1|TRBJ1-5|-
CSAIPPGQPQHF
TGCAGTGCTATCCCCCCGGGACAGCCCCAGCATTTT
>many|TRBV20-1|TRBJ2-5|TRBD1
CSAIRTGEETQYF
TGCAGTGCTATACGGACAGGGGAAGAGACCCAGTACTTC
>-|TRBV27|TRBJ2-7|-
CASSLKGSDEQYF
TGTGCCAGCAGTTTAAAAGGGAGCGACGAGCAGTACTTC
>many|TRBV28|TRBJ2-3|-
CASTVGVDTQYF
TGTGCCAGCACCGTAGGGGTCGATACGCAGTATTTT
>few|TRBV4-2|TRBJ2-5|-
CASSQSLGGQGTQYF
TGTGCCAGCAGCCAAAGCCTCGGGGGCCAAGGGACCCAGTACTTC
>many|TRBV7-2|TRBJ2-1|TRBD2
CASSSPGLASYNEQFF
TGTGCCAGCAGCTCTCCGGGACTAGCCTCCTACAATGAGCAGTTCTTC
>-|TRBV20-1|TRBJ2-3|-
CSARDGWGAGTTDTQYF
TGCAGTGCTAGAGACGGTTGGGGGGCTGGGACCACAGATACGCAGTATTTT
>many|TRBV5-5|TRBJ1-2|-
CASSLVGGTNYGYTF
TGTGCCAGCAGCTTGGTAGGCGGAACTAACTATGGCTACACCTTC
>many|TRBV7-2|TRBJ2-2|-
CASSPGQLRNTGELFF
TGTGCCAGCAGCCCTGGACAGTTAAGGAACACCGGGGAGCTGTTTTTT
>many|TRBV20-1|TRBJ2-3|-
CSARDPTSTDTQYF
TGCAGTGCTAGAGATCCAACAAGCACAGATACGCAGTATTTT
>-|TRBV7-9|TRBJ2-5|TRBD1
CASSTQGVGEIQYF
TGTGCCAGCAGCACACAGGGGGTAGGAGAGATCCAGTACTTC
>many|TRBV10-3|TRBJ2-1|TRBD1
CAISAGTVWGEQFF
TGTGCCATCAGCGCCGGGACAGTATGGGGTGAGCAGTTCTTC
>many|TRBV7-9|TRBJ1-1|TRBD1
CASSAGTGGLNTEAFF
TGTGCCAGCAGCGCCGGGACAGGGGGCCTAAACACTGAAGCTTTCTTT
>-|TRBV10-3|TRBJ1-1|-
CAIMVRRHDTVAFF
TGTGCCATCATGGTACGGAGGCATGACACTGTAGCTTTCTTT
>many|TRBV12-3/TRBV12-4|TRBJ2-1|TRBD2
CASSFMSRLGTSAYNEQFF
TGTGCCAGCAGTTTTATGTCCCGCTTGGGGACTAGCGCATACAATGAGCAGTTCTTC
>many|TRBV29-1|TRBJ1-1|-
CSGRRGLVTFF
TGCAGCGGACGTAGGGGATTGGTAACTTTCTTT
>many|TRBV29-1|TRBJ2-7|-
CSVDGGNGKYEQYF
TGCAGCGTTGATGGGGGAAATGGGAAATACGAGCAGTACTTC
>many|TRBV6-6|TRBJ2-3|-
CASTPRDRGADTQYF
TGTGCCAGCACCCCGCGGGACAGAGGAGCAGATACGCAGTATTTT
>many|TRBV5-5|TRBJ2-5|TRBD1
CASSLVGQGGETQYF
TGTGCCAGCAGCTTGGTGGGACAGGGTGGTGAGACCCAGTACTTC
>-|TRBV11-2|TRBJ1-1|TRBD1
CASSLEGTAKRSEAFF
TGTGCCAGCAGCTTAGAAGGGACAGCAAAGAGGTCTGAAGCTTTCTTT
>many|TRBV5-1|TRBJ2-7|-
CASSLGGTDSYEQYF
TGCGCCAGCAGCTTGGGAGGGACTGACTCCTACGAGCAGTACTTC